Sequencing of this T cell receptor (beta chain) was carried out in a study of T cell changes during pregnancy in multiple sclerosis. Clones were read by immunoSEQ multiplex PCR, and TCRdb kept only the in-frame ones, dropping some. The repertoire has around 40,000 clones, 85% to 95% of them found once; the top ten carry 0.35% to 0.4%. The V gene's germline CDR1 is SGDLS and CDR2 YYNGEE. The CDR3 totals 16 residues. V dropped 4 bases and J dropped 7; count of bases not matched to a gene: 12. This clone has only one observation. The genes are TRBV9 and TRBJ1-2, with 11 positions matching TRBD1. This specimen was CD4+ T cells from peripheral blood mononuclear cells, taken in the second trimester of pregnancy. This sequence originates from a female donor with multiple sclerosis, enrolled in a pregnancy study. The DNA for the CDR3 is TGTGCCAGCAGCTTTCTCCTGGGACAGGGGGACCCTGGCTACACCTTC. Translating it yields CASSFLLGQGDPGYTF.